This T cell receptor (beta chain) is drawn from a study of CD8 T cells in ankylosing spondylitis. The CDR3 runs to 17 residues. The germline gives CDR1 MRHNA, CDR2 SNTAGT. The V segment lost 2 bases and the J segment 3 bases; nucleotides outside the gene matches: 11. TCRdb passed the 5' RACE reads through MiXCR, listing each CDR3 protein once. The sample shows 750,000 to 850,000 distinct CDR3 sequences, around 11% of them seen only once. This clonotype was detected many times. What it recognizes is unknown. Study-wide results and caveats: What appeared characteristic of ankylosing spondylitis blood was a TCR beta motif of several highly homologous variants. The clones that were linked to disease were reported to be significantly enriched in matched synovial fluid samples from ankylosing spondylitis patients.

Sequenced: blood, either unsorted or a sorted T cell fraction (not recorded which). The source is a male donor with ankylosing spondylitis. The chain recombines TRBV6-4 with TRBJ2-5; 8 bases align to TRBD2. DNA for the CDR3: TGTGCCAGCAGTGACCACAATAGCGGGGAATCAAAAGAGACCCAGTACTTC. This gives the protein CASSDHNSGESKETQYF.